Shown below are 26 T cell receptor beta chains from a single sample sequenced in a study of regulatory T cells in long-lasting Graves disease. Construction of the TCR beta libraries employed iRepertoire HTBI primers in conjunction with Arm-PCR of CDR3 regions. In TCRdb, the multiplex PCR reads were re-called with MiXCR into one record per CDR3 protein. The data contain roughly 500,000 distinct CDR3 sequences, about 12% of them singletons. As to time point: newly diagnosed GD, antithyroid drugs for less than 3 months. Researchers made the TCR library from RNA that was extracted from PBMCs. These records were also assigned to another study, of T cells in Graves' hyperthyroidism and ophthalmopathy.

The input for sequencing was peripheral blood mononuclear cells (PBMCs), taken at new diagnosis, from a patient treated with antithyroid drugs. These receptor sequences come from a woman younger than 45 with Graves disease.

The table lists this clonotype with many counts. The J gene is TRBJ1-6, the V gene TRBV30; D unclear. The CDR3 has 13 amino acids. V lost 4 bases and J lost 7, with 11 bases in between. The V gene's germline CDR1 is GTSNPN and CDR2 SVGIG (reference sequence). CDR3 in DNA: TGTGCCTGGAAACGGCTGACCAATTCACCCCTCCACTTT. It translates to CAWKRLTNSPLHF.

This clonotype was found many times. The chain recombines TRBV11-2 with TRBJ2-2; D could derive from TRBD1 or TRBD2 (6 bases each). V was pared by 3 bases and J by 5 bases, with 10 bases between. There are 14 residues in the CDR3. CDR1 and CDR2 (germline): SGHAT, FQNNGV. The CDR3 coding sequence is TGTGCCAGCAGCTTCCGGAGGGGGACCGGGGAGCTGTTTTTT. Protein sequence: CASSFRRGTGELFF.

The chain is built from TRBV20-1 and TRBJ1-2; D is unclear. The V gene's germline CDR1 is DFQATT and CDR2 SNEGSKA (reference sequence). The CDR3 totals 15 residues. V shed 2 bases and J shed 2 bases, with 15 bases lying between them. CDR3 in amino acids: CSARHDRRHNYGYTF. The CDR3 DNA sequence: TGCAGTGCTAGACACGACCGCCGTCACAACTATGGCTACACCTTC.

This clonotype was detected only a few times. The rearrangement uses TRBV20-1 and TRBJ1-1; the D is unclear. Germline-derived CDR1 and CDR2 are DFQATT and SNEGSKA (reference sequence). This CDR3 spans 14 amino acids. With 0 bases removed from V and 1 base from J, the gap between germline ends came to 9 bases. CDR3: CSARDHLGNTEAFF. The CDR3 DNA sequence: TGCAGTGCTAGAGATCATTTGGGGAACACTGAAGCTTTCTTT.

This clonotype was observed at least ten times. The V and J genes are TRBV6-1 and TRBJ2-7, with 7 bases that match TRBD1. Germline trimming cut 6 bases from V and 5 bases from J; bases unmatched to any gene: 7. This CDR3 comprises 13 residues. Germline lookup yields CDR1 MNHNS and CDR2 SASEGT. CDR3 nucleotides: TGTGCCAGCAGATCCGGACAGGCACACGAGCAGTACTTC. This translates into CASRSGQAHEQYF.

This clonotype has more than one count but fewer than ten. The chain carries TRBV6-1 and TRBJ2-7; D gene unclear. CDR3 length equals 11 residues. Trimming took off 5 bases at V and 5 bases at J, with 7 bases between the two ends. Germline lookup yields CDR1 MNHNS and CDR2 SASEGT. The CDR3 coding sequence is TGTGCCAGCAGTCTCCCTGACGAGCAGTACTTC. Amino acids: CASSLPDEQYF.

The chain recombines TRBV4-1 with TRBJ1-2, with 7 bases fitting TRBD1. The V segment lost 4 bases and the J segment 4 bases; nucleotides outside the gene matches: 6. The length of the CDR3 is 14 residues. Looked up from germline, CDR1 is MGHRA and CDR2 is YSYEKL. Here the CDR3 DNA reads TGCGCCAGCAGCCTTCCGACAGGGCGCTATGGCTACACCTTC. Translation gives CASSLPTGRYGYTF.

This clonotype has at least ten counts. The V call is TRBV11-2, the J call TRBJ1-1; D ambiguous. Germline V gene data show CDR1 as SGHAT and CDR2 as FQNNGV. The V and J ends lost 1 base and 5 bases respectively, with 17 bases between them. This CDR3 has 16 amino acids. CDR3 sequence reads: CASSLGWTLAWTEAFF. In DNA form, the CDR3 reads TGTGCCAGCAGCTTAGGGTGGACCCTAGCTTGGACTGAAGCTTTCTTT.

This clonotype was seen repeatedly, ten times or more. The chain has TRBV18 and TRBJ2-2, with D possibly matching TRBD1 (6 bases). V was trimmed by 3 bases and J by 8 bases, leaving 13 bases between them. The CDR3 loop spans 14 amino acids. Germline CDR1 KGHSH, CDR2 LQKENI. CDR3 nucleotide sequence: TGTGCCAGCTCACCCCGACAGGCCCTTGGGGAGCTGTTTTTT. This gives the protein CASSPRQALGELFF.

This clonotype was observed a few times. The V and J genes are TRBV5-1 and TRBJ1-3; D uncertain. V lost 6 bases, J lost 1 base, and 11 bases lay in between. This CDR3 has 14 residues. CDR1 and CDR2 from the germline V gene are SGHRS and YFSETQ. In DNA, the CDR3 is TGCGCCAGCAAGGCGGAGTTATCTGGAAACACCATATATTTT. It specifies CASKAELSGNTIYF.

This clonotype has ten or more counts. The CDR3 spells CASSSGGVPYEQYF. The CDR3, as DNA: TGTGCCAGCAGTTCGGGGGGAGTCCCCTACGAGCAGTACTTC. V usage is TRBV2 and J usage is TRBJ2-7; 7 bases line up with TRBD2. The CDR3 length is 14 residues. Germline loops: CDR1 SNHLY, CDR2 FYNNEI. V shed 5 bases, J shed 2 bases, and the junction held 6 bases outside the gene matches.

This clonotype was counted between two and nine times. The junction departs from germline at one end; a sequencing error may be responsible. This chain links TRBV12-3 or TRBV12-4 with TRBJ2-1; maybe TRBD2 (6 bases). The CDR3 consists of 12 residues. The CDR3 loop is CASGTLYDEQFF. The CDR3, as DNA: TGTGCCAGCGGGACTCTCTACGATGAGCAGTTCTTC.

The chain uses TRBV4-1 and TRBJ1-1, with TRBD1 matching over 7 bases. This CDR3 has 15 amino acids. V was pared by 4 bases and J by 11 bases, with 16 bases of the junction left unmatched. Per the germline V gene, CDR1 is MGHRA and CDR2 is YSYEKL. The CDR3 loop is CASSPLKFGDSGAFF. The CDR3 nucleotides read TGCGCCAGCAGCCCCCTCAAGTTTGGGGACAGCGGGGCTTTCTTT.

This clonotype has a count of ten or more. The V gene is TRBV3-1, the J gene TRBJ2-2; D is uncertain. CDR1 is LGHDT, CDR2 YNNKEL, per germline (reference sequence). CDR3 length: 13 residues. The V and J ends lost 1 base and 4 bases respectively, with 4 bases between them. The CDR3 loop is CASSQVSTGELFF. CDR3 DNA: TGTGCCAGCAGCCAAGTTTCCACCGGGGAGCTGTTTTTT.

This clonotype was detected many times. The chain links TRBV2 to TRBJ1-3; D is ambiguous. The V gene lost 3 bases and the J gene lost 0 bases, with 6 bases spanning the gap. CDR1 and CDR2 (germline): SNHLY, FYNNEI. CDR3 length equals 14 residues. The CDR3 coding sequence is TGTGCCAGCAGTGATAGGATCTCTGGAAACACCATATATTTT. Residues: CASSDRISGNTIYF.

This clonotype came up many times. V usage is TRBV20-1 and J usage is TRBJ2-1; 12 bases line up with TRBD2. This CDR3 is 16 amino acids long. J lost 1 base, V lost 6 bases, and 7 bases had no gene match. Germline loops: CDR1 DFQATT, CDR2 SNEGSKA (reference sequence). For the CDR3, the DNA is TGCAGTGCGCCGAAGACTAGCGGGAGATCCTACAATGAGCAGTTCTTC. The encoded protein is CSAPKTSGRSYNEQFF.

The CDR3 coding sequence is TGTGCCAGCAGCTCCACAGCGGGAGCGGTGACAGATACGCAGTATTTT. Its protein product is CASSSTAGAVTDTQYF. The V call is TRBV11-2, the J call TRBJ2-3, with 8 bases fitting TRBD2. V lost 4 bases to trimming and J lost 3 bases; unmatched junction nucleotides: 9. Germline V gene sequence: CDR1 SGHAT, CDR2 FQNNGV. The CDR3 extends over 16 amino acids.

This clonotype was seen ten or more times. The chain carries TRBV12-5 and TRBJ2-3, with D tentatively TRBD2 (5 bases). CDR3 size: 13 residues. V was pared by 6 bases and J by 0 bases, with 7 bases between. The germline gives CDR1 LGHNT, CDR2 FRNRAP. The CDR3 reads CASGADSTDTQYF. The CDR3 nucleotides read TGTGCTAGTGGAGCGGATAGCACAGATACGCAGTATTTT.

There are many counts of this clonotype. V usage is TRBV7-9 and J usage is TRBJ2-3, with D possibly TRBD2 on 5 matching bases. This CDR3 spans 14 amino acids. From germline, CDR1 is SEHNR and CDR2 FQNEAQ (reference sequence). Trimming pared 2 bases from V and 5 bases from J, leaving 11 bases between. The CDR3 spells CASSLKLRGDTQYF. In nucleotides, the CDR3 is TGTGCCAGCAGCTTAAAACTCCGGGGAGATACGCAGTATTTT.

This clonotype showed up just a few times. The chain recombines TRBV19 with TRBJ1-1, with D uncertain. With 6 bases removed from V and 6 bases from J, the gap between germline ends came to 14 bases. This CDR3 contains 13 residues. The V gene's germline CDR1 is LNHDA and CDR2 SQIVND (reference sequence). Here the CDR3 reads CASRAPPGAEAFF. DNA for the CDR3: TGTGCCAGTAGAGCCCCGCCTGGCGCTGAAGCTTTCTTT.

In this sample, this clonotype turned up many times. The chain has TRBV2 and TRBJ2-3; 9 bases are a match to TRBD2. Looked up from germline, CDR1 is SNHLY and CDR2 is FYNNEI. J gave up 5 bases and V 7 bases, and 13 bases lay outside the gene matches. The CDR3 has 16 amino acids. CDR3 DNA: TGTGCCAGCAAGAGTGAGCGGGAGGCTCCCGAAGATACGCAGTATTTT. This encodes CASKSEREAPEDTQYF.

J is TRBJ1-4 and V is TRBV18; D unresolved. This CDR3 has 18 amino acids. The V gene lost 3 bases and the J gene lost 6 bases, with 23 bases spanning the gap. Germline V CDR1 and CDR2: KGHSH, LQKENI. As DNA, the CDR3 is TGTGCCAGCTCACCCCGGGCAGGCGCCGGGGAACGGTATGAAAAACTGTTTTTT. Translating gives CASSPRAGAGERYEKLFF.

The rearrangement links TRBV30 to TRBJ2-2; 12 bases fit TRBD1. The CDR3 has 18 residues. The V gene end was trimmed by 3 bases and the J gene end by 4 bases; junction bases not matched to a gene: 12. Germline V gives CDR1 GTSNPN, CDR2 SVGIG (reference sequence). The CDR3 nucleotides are TGTGCCTGGAGCGCTAAGTTACCGGGACAGGGGGCCACCGGGGAGCTGTTTTTT. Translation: CAWSAKLPGQGATGELFF. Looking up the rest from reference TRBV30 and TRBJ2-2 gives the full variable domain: SQTIHQWPATLVQPVGSPLSLECTVEGTSNPNLYWYRQAAGRGLQLLFYSVGIGQISSEVPQNLSASRPQDRQFILSSKKLLLSDSGFYLCAWSAKLPGQGATGELFFGEGSRLTVL.

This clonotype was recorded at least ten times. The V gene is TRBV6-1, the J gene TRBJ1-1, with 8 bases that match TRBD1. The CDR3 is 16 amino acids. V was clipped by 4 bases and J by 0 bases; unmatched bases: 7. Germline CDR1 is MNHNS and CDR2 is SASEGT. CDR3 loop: CASSVYRGIMNTEAFF. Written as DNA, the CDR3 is TGTGCCAGCAGTGTCTACAGGGGGATCATGAACACTGAAGCTTTCTTT.

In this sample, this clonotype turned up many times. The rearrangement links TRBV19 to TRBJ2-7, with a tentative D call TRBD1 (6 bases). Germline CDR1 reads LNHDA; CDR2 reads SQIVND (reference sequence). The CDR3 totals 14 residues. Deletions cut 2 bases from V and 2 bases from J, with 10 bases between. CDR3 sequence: CASSIKQGPYEQYF. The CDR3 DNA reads TGTGCCAGTAGTATAAAACAGGGCCCCTACGAGCAGTACTTC.

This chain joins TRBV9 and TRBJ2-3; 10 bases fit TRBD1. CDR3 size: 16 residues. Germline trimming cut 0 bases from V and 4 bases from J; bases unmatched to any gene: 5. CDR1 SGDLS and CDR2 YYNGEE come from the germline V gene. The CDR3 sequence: CASSVDDRGLADTQYF. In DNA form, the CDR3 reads TGTGCCAGCAGCGTAGACGACAGGGGGCTTGCAGATACGCAGTATTTT.